A single sample gave rise to the 5 T cell receptor beta chains below, sequenced in a study of technical replicates of blood from several donors. Data came from immunoSEQ multiplex PCR; TCRdb stores just in-frame clones and leaves some out. The table includes over 60,000 clones, 93% detected once. Sequencing was carried out using T cells isolated from PBMCs. These receptors came from a human donor in good health.

The rearrangement uses TRBV5-1 and TRBJ2-3; 7 bases fit TRBD2. The germline CDR1 and CDR2 sequences are SGHRS and YFSETQ. Trimming took 7 bases from V and 4 from J; bases not matched to a gene: 12. The CDR3 is made up of 15 amino acids. The CDR3 DNA reads TGCGCCAGCGGACTACGGAGCGGGACTGCAGATACGCAGTATTTT. As protein: CASGLRSGTADTQYF.

CDR3 sequence: CASSRGLAGSREQYF. The CDR3 DNA reads as TGTGCCAGCAGCCGCGGACTAGCGGGATCTCGAGAGCAGTACTTC. The chain employs TRBV6-5 and TRBJ2-7; 12 positions match TRBD2. This CDR3 is 15 amino acids long. J lost 7 bases, V lost 6 bases, and 10 bases had no gene match. Germline V gene sequence: CDR1 MNHEY, CDR2 SVGAGI.

This chain links TRBV9 with TRBJ2-7, with 7 bases lining up with TRBD1. After removal of 4 bases from V and 7 bases from J, the junction contained 11 bases not matched to a gene. The CDR3 covers 14 residues. CDR1 and CDR2 from the germline V gene are SGDLS and YYNGEE. For the CDR3, the DNA is TGTGCCAGCAGCAGTGGACAGGCTTCGGGGGAGCAGTACTTC. Protein sequence: CASSSGQASGEQYF.

The chain employs TRBV29-1 and TRBJ1-1; D gene uncertain. V gave up 7 bases and J gave up 3 bases, with 21 bases separating them. The CDR3 has 15 amino acids. Germline V gives CDR1 SQVTM, CDR2 ANQGSEA. The CDR3 DNA reads as TGCAGCGCGCTCGACTGGGATCGGGAGTACACTGAAGCTTTCTTT. Translation: CSALDWDREYTEAFF.

The gene calls are TRBV7-9 and TRBJ1-4; D remains ambiguous. The CDR3 has 16 amino acids. The ends were cut back, 1 base at V and 3 bases at J, with 12 bases in the middle. Germline CDR1 and CDR2: SEHNR and FQNEAQ (reference sequence). This chain's CDR3 is CASSLEGAGSNEKLFF. CDR3 coding DNA: TGTGCCAGCAGCTTAGAAGGTGCGGGGTCTAATGAAAAACTGTTTTTT.